This entry concerns a single TCR beta chain. Its antigen is unidentified. The data were taken from a study of graft-versus-host responses after intestinal transplantation. Across the whole study: Each recipient received anti-thymocyte globulin induction, then tacrolimus and steroids for around 3 years.

Germline CDR1 LNHDA, CDR2 SQIVND (reference sequence). The CDR3 totals 15 residues. V dropped 10 bases and J dropped 5; count of bases not matched to a gene: 16. Study-wide results and limits: The presence of high graft-versus-host to host-versus-graft clonal ratios in allografts characterized patients with graft-donor T cell macrochimerism. Ileal or blood samples showed some GvH clones first, and such clones were also found in recipient marrow.

The method was immunoSEQ multiplex PCR; TCRdb's version includes in-frame clones alone and lacks a portion of them. The profile covers approximately 88,000 clones, with less than 95% appearing a single time and approximately 0.19% taken by the ten largest. The V call is TRBV19, the J call TRBJ1-2; 7 nucleotides align to TRBD1. The specimen comprised unstimulated CD4+ T cells sorted from spleen or lymph node cells, sampled before transplant. The TCR sequence derives from a human donor who was the organ donor for an intestinal transplant. The CDR3 bases are TGTGCCACCACGGAACAGGGGACCAATGTGTATGGCTACACCTTC. Protein sequence: CATTEQGTNVYGYTF.